This entry lists 3 T cell receptor beta chains sequenced from one sample in a study of blood T cell repertoires in COVID-19. The assay was immunoSEQ multiplex PCR, and TCRdb's table has in-frame clones only and misses some. The sample carries about 160,000 clones, just over 90% recorded once. Sequencing used peripheral blood. The source is a man younger than 35 with acute or convalescent COVID-19.

This clone was picked up many times. V usage is TRBV7-9 and J usage is TRBJ2-1, with D perhaps TRBD1 (5 bases). V was trimmed by 2 bases and J by 7 bases, leaving 12 bases between them. The germline V gene has CDR1 SEHNR and CDR2 FQNEAQ (reference sequence). The CDR3 consists of 14 residues. The CDR3 nucleotides read TGTGCCAGCAGCTTAAGTGGGGCTAGAAATGAGCAGTTCTTC. It yields the protein CASSLSGARNEQFF.

J is TRBJ2-1 and V is TRBV27, with no clear D. CDR1 and CDR2 from the germline V gene are MNHEY and SMNVEV (reference sequence). Trimming pared 2 bases from V and 0 bases from J, leaving 17 bases between. This CDR3 region has 18 residues. The CDR3 region has the DNA TGTGCCAGCAGTTTAACTGAAGTCGAACTAAGCTCCTACAATGAGCAGTTCTTC. It is translated as CASSLTEVELSSYNEQFF.

This sequence joins TRBV3-1 (or the pseudogene TRBV3-2) and TRBJ2-7; maybe TRBD2 (6 bases). CDR3 length: 16 residues. V lost 6 bases and J 0 bases, leaving 18 bases between the germline ends. Germline lookup yields CDR1 LGHDT and CDR2 YNNKEL (reference sequence). CDR3 sequence: CASSPGRGRSSYEQYF. CDR3 in DNA: TGTGCCAGCAGTCCGGGGCGGGGACGGTCCTCCTACGAGCAGTACTTC.